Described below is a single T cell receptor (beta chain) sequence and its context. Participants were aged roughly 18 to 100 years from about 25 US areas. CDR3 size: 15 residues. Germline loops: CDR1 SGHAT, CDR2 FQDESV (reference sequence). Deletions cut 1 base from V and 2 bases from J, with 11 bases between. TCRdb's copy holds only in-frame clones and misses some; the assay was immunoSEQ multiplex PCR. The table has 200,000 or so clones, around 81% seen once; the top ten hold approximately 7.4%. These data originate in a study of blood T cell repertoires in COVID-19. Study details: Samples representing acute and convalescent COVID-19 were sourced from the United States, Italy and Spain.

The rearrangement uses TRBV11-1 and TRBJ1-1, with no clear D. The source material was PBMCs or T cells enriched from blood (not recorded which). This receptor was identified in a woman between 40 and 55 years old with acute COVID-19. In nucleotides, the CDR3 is TGTGCCAGCAGCTTAGACCCCCGGTCAAACACTGAAGCTTTCTTT. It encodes CASSLDPRSNTEAFF.